A selection of T cell receptor beta chains follows, all from one sample in a study of blood T cell repertoires in COVID-19. Measured with immunoSEQ multiplex PCR; TCRdb has only the in-frame clones, and not every one. The data contain approximately 360,000 clones, around 87% of them singletons. Sequencing was done on a sample of peripheral blood. The receptors here all came from a young man with active or convalescent COVID-19. Each CDR3 is given with its conserved first and last residue. A D gene is named only where the DNA matches it firmly.

D: -
V: TRBV28
J: TRBJ1-2
length: 13
CDR3: CASSPRTAYGYTF

D: TRBD2
V: TRBV29-1
J: TRBJ2-1
length: 14
CDR3: CSVEGLAGYNEQFF

D: -
V: TRBV19
J: TRBJ1-2
length: 14
CDR3: CASRRTEILWGYTF

D: -
V: TRBV7-2
J: TRBJ2-7
length: 13
CDR3: CASSVTASYEQYF

D: -
V: TRBV11-2
J: TRBJ1-4
length: 16
CDR3: CASSLVGNFGNEKLFF

D: -
V: TRBV6-5
J: TRBJ1-1
length: 12
CDR3: CASTESHTEAFF

D: TRBD1
V: TRBV7-9
J: TRBJ1-1
length: 16
CDR3: CASSKPPGTGNTEAFF

D: TRBD1
V: TRBV18
J: TRBJ2-3
length: 16
CDR3: CASSPGQGAILDTQYF

D: TRBD1
V: TRBV19
J: TRBJ1-1
length: 14
CDR3: CASSSGTGNTEAFF

D: TRBD1
V: TRBV18
J: TRBJ1-4
length: 16
CDR3: CASSRGQGATNEKLFF

D: -
V: TRBV5-4
J: TRBJ1-2
length: 15
CDR3: CASSPNTEVEQGYTF

D: TRBD2
V: TRBV6-4
J: TRBJ2-1
length: 15
CDR3: CASSETSGGFNEQFF

D: -
V: TRBV18
J: TRBJ2-1
length: 15
CDR3: CASSSSRVDYNEQFF

D: TRBD1
V: TRBV27
J: TRBJ2-1
length: 14
CDR3: CASSPGTDYNEQFF

D: -
V: TRBV24-1
J: TRBJ1-6
length: 13
CDR3: CATSAQSNSPLHF

D: -
V: TRBV28
J: TRBJ2-5
length: 13
CDR3: CASSLGLQETQYF

D: -
V: TRBV5-8
J: TRBJ1-1
length: 12
CDR3: CASSYTGPEAFF

D: -
V: TRBV27
J: TRBJ1-5
length: 13
CDR3: CASRAGGSQPQHF

D: -
V: TRBV6-2/TRBV6-3
J: TRBJ2-7
length: 12
CDR3: CASSYEHPEQYF

D: -
V: TRBV6-5
J: TRBJ1-5
length: 13
CDR3: CASSPVPDQPQHF

D: -
V: TRBV5-5
J: TRBJ1-1
length: 13
CDR3: CASSDAGTTEAFF

D: TRBD1
V: TRBV3-1/TRBV3-2
J: TRBJ2-2
length: 15
CDR3: CASSHGDRGPGELFF

D: -
V: TRBV5-1
J: TRBJ2-7
length: 17
CDR3: CASSTGGSSPLSYEQYF

D: -
V: TRBV5-6
J: TRBJ1-4
length: 12
CDR3: CASSLGSLKLFF

D: -
V: TRBV6-2/TRBV6-3
J: TRBJ2-4
length: 16
CDR3: CASSRDLGLPKNIQYF

D: TRBD1
V: TRBV28
J: TRBJ1-1
length: 13
CDR3: CASSGTVNTEAFF

D: -
V: TRBV29-1
J: TRBJ2-5
length: 12
CDR3: CSLNRDQETQYF

D: TRBD1
V: TRBV9
J: TRBJ1-1
length: 13
CDR3: CASSVGQGGSAFF

D: -
V: TRBV6-5
J: TRBJ1-1
length: 14
CDR3: CASSYQGLNTEAFF

D: TRBD1
V: TRBV6-5
J: TRBJ2-7
length: 15
CDR3: CASSLQGTATYEQYF

D: TRBD1
V: TRBV7-9
J: TRBJ1-5
length: 14
CDR3: CASSRTGVEQPQHF

D: TRBD1
V: TRBV18
J: TRBJ1-4
length: 18
CDR3: CASSLGTGDESVNEKLFF

D: TRBD1
V: TRBV19
J: TRBJ1-5
length: 16
CDR3: CASSGDRGRFNQPQHF

D: TRBD2
V: TRBV11-1
J: TRBJ2-1
length: 14
CDR3: CASSLNGRYNEQFF

D: -
V: TRBV6-2/TRBV6-3
J: TRBJ1-4
length: 15
CDR3: CASSYQRTTNEKLFF

D: -
V: TRBV5-4
J: TRBJ1-4
length: 16
CDR3: CASSPSGRPGNEKLFF

D: -
V: TRBV11-2
J: TRBJ2-7
length: 13
CDR3: CASSPDGIYEQYF

D: -
V: TRBV10-3
J: TRBJ1-5
length: 14
CDR3: CASAGTKSNQPQHF

D: TRBD1
V: TRBV10-3
J: TRBJ1-5
length: 14
CDR3: CAISALQGNQPQHF

D: -
V: TRBV28
J: TRBJ1-6
length: 15
CDR3: CASNPLDGDNSPLHF

D: TRBD1
V: TRBV19
J: TRBJ2-4
length: 15
CDR3: CASTTQGEAKNIQYF

D: -
V: TRBV12-3/TRBV12-4
J: TRBJ1-5
length: 13
CDR3: CASNIGGNQPQHF

D: -
V: TRBV19
J: TRBJ2-7
length: 13
CDR3: CASSISRSYEQYF

D: TRBD2
V: TRBV6-5
J: TRBJ2-7
length: 13
CDR3: CASSTDGGVKQYF

D: -
V: TRBV28
J: TRBJ1-6
length: 13
CDR3: CASRRLQGNPLHF

D: TRBD1
V: TRBV7-7
J: TRBJ2-2
length: 14
CDR3: CASSLGSGQGELFF

D: -
V: TRBV6-5
J: TRBJ1-1
length: 15
CDR3: CASSWGRGMNTEAFF

D: TRBD1
V: TRBV27
J: TRBJ2-1
length: 15
CDR3: CASSALGQLSGEQFF

D: TRBD2
V: TRBV11-3
J: TRBJ2-5
length: 18
CDR3: CASSPGLAGAFFPETQYF

D: -
V: TRBV2
J: TRBJ1-1
length: 15
CDR3: CASSEGLLRATEAFF

D: TRBD2
V: TRBV13
J: TRBJ2-3
length: 15
CDR3: CASSFVSGGTDTQYF

D: -
V: TRBV10-3
J: TRBJ1-2
length: 13
CDR3: CAISDGGDWGYTF

D: -
V: TRBV10-3
J: TRBJ2-1
length: 15
CDR3: CAIRARLGWENEQFF

D: -
V: TRBV11-2
J: TRBJ2-5
length: 11
CDR3: CASSFRETQYF

D: -
V: TRBV28
J: TRBJ2-6
length: 17
CDR3: CASSLSERDSGANVLTF